Sequencing of this T cell receptor beta chain was carried out in a study of T cell responses to AZD1222 COVID-19 vaccine. General study results and limits: Spike-specific TCR breadth and depth went up after people got two AZD1222 doses. Repertoires were collected only later (after the peak T cell response had occurred). The donor cohort was predominantly white British with a female majority, and clonal diversity may have been underestimated.

Regarding this clone: Its antigen remains unidentified.

Profiled with immunoSEQ multiplex PCR; TCRdb holds only in-frame clones, not every one. The sample lists around 100,000 clones, around nine tenths seen once, with just under 3% in the top ten. Between the trimmed V and J ends, which lost 6 bases and 4 bases, there was a span of 15 bases. The V gene's germline CDR1 is MNHNY and CDR2 SVGAGI (reference sequence). The CDR3 totals 14 residues. The J gene is TRBJ1-1, the V gene TRBV6-6, with D possibly being TRBD1 (6 bases). This sequence was found in an adult in good health. This sample comprised peripheral blood, obtained on day 0 of AZD1222 vaccination. The CDR3 bases are TGTGCCAGCAGCCCCCGAGGGGGGAGCACTGAAGCTTTCTTT. Its protein product is CASSPRGGSTEAFF.